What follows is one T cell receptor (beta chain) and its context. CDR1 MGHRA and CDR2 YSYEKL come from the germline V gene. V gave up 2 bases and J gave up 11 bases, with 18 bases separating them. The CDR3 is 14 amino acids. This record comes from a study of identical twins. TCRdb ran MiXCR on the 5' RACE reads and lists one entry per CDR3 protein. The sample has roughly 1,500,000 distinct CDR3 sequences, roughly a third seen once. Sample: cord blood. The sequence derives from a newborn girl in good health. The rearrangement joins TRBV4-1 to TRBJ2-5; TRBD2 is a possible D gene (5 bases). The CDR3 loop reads CASSQKSLADEQYF. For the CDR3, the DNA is TGCGCCAGCAGCCAAAAGTCCCTAGCTGATGAGCAGTACTTC.